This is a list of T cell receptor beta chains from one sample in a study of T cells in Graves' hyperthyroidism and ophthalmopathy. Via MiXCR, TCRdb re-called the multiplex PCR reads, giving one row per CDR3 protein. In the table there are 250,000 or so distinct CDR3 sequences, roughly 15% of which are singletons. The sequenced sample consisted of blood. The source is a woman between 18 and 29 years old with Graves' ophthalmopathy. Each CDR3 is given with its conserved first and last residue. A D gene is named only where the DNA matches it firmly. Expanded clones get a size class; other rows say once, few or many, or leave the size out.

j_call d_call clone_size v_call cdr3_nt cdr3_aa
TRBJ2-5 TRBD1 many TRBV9 TGTGCCAGCAGCGGTTGGACAGGGGTTCCCGAAGAGACCCAGTACTTC CASSGWTGVPEETQYF
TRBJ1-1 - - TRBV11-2 TGTGCCAGCAGCTTAGTTGCAGGAGTGAACACTGAAGCTTTCTTT CASSLVAGVNTEAFF
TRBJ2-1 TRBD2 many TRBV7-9 TGTGCCAGCAGCTTTTCTGGCGGGAGGGCCAATGAGCAGTTCTTC CASSFSGGRANEQFF
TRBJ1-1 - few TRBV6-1 TGTGCCAGCAGTGGAGCAGGAGTGGGCACTGAAGCTTTCTTT CASSGAGVGTEAFF
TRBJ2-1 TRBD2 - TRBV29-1 TGCAGCGTCTCCTACCCCGGGACTAGCGGGAGCTTCTCCTACAATGAGCAGTTCTTC CSVSYPGTSGSFSYNEQFF
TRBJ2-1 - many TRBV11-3 TGTGCCAGCAGCTTAGGGCGGGGCTCCTACAATGAGCAGTTCTTC CASSLGRGSYNEQFF
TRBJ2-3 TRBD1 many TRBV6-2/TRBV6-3 TGTGCCAGCAGTTACAAATCTGACAGGGAAGATCCAGATACGCAGTATTTT CASSYKSDREDPDTQYF
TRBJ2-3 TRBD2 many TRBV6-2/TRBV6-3 TGTGCCAGCAGTCGACCGACTAGCGGGAGGGCAGATACGCAGTATTTT CASSRPTSGRADTQYF
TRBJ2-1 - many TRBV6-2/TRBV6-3 TGTGCCAGCAGTTACCGGACGGGCCGTGAGCAGTTCTTC CASSYRTGREQFF
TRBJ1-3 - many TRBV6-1 TGTGCCAGCAGTGAATCCCTAAAGAAAGACATCGGAAACACCATATATTTT CASSESLKKDIGNTIYF
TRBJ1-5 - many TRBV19 TGTGCCAGTAGTATATACGGTCAGCCCCAGCATTTT CASSIYGQPQHF
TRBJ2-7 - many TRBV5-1 TGCGCCAGCAGCTGGGGGGGGGGCACACTGGACGAGCAGTACTTC CASSWGGGTLDEQYF
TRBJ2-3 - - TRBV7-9 TGTGCCAGCAGATATAGAGAGTATTTGTATTTT CASRYREYLYF
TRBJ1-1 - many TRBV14 TGTGCCAGCAGCCAACAGGGGAAAGCTTTCTTT CASSQQGKAFF
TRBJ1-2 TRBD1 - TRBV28 TGTGCCAGCAGTTTTGGGGGACAGTTAAATCTTGGCTACACCTTC CASSFGGQLNLGYTF
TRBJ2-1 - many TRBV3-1 TGTGCCAGCAGCCAAGTGACAGGACTAGAGGGTGAGCAGTTCTTC CASSQVTGLEGEQFF
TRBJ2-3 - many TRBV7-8 TGTGCCAGCAGCTTGTTGCGGGACACTAGCACAGATACGCAGTATTTT CASSLLRDTSTDTQYF
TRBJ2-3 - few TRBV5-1 TGCGCCAGCAGCTCGTTGGCGGGGCGGGGCGGGACAGATACGCAGTATTTT CASSSLAGRGGTDTQYF
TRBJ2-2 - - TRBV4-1 TGCGCCAGCAGCCCTCCCGAGGGTAAGAACACCTGGGAGCTGTTTTTT CASSPPEGKNTWELFF
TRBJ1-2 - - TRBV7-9 TGTGCCAGCAGTTTGTCCGGGACGGCGGACTATGGCTACACCTTC CASSLSGTADYGYTF
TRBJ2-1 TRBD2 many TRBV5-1 TGCGCCAGCAGTCGACCCCAGCGGGGGGATAACAATGAGCAGTTCTTC CASSRPQRGDNNEQFF
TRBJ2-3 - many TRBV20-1 TGCAGTGCTAGCGGGGATGGCATAAATACGCAGTATTTT CSASGDGINTQYF
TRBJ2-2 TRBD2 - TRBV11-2 TGTGCCAGCAGCTTAGCACGGGGACTAGCGCGGGAGCTGTTTTTT CASSLARGLARELFF
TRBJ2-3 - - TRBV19 TGTGCCAGTCGCGGCATCACAGATACGCAGTATTTT CASRGITDTQYF
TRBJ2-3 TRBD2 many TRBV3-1 TGTGCCAGCAGCCGGTCGACTAGCGGGAACACAGATACGCAGTATTTT CASSRSTSGNTDTQYF
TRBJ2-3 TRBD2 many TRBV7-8 TGTGCCAGCACCACACTAGCGGGCACAGATACGCAGTATTTT CASTTLAGTDTQYF
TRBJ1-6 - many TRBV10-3 TGTGCCATCAGTGAGTCCTCCACTGGGACAATAGGGAATTCACCCCTCCACTTT CAISESSTGTIGNSPLHF
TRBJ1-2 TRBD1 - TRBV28 TGTGCCAGCGGCGGGACAGGGACGTATGGCTACACCTTC CASGGTGTYGYTF
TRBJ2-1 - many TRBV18 TGTGCCAGCTCACCGCCGGGAGCCGGCTATGAGCAGTTCTTC CASSPPGAGYEQFF
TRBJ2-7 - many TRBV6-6 TGTGCCAGCAGTTACTCCTGGGGAAGCGGTCGGTCCTACGAGCAGTACTTC CASSYSWGSGRSYEQYF
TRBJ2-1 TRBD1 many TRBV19 TGTGCCAGTAGTATAGATGCCGGGACAGAGAGCTCCTACAATGAGCAGTTCTTC CASSIDAGTESSYNEQFF
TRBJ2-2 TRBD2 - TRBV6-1 TGTGCCAGCGCTACTCTAGCGGGGGGGCCGGGCGGGGAGCTGTCTTTT CASATLAGGPGGELSF
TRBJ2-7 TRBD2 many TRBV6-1 TGTGCCAGCGAAACTAGCGGGACCCCCTACGAGCAGTACTTC CASETSGTPYEQYF